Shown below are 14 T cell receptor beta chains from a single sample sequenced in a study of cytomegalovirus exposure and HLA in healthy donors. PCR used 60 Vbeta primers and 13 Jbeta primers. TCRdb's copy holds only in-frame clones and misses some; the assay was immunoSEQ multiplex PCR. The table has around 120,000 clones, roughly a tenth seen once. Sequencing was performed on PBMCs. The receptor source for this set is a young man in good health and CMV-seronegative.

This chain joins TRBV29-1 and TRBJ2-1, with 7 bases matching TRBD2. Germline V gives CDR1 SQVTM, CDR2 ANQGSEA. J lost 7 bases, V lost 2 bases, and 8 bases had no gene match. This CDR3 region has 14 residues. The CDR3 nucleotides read TGCAGCGTTGAAAAGGCGGGAGTCGAAAATGAGCAGTTCTTC. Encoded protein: CSVEKAGVENEQFF.

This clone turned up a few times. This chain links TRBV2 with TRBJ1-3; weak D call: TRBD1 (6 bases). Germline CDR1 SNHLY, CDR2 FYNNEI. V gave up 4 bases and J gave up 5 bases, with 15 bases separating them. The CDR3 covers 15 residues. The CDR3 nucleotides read TGTGCCAGCAGTGCGGGGACAACCAGTAGAAACACCATATATTTT. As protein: CASSAGTTSRNTIYF.

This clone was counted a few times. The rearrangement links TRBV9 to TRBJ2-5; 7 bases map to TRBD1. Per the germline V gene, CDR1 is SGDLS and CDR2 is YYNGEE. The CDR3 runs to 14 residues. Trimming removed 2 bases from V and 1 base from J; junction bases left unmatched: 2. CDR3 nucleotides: TGTGCCAGCAGCGTCGGGACAGTCCAAGAGACCCAGTACTTC. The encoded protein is CASSVGTVQETQYF. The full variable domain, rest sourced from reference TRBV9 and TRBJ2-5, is DSGVTQTPKHLITATGQRVTLRCSPRSGDLSVYWYQQSLDQGLQFLIQYYNGEERAKGNILERFSAQQFPDLHSELNLSSLELGDSALYFCASSVGTVQETQYFGPGTRLLVL.

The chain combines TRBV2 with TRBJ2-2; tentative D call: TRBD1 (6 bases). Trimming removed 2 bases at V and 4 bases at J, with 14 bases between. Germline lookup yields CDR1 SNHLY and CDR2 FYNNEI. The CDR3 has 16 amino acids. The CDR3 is CASSEPTTRGTGELFF. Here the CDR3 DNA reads TGTGCCAGCAGTGAACCGACAACCAGGGGCACCGGGGAGCTGTTTTTT.

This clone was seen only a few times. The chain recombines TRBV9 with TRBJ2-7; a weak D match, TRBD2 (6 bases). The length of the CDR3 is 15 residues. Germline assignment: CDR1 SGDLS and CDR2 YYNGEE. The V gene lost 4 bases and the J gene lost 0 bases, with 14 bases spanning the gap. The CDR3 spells CASSRGAASSYEQYF. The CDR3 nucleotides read TGTGCCAGCAGCCGCGGGGCGGCCAGCTCCTACGAGCAGTACTTC.

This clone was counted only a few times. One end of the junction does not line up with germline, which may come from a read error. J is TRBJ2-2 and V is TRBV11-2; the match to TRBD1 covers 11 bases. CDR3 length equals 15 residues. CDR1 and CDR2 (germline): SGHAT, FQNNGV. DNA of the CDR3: TGTGCTAGCAGCCGGGACAGGGGGAGGGCCGGGGAGCTGTTTTTT. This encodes CASSRDRGRAGELFF.

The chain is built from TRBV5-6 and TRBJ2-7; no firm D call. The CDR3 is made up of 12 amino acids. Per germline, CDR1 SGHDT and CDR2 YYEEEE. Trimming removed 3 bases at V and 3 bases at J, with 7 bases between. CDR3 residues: CASSYRDYEQYF. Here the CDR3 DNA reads TGTGCCAGCAGCTACAGAGACTACGAGCAGTACTTC.

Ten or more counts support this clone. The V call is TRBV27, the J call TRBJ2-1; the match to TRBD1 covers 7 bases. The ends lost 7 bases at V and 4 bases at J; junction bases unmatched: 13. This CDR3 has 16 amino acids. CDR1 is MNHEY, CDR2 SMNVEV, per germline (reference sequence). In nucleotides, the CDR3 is TGTGCCAGCATTTTCCCCGGCCGGGACAGATACAATGAGCAGTTCTTC. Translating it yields CASIFPGRDRYNEQFF.

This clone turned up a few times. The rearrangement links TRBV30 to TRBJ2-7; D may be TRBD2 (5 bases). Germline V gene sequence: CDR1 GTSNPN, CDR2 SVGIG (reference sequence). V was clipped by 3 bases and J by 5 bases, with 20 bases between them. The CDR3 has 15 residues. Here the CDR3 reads CAWSGLAANPHEQYF. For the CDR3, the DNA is TGTGCCTGGAGCGGCCTAGCCGCTAACCCCCACGAGCAGTACTTC.

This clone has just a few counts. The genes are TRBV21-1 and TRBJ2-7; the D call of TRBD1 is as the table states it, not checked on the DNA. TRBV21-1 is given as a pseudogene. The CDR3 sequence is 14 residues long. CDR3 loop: CASSKARHAYEQYF. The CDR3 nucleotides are TGTGCCAGCAGCAAAGCGAGACACGCCTACGAGCAGTACTTC.

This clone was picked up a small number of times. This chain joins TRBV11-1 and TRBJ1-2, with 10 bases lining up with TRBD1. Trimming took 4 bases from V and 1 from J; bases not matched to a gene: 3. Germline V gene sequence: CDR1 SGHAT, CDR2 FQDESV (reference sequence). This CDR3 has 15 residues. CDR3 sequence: CASSSGQGFNYGYTF. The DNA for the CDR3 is TGTGCCAGCAGCTCGGGACAGGGGTTTAACTATGGCTACACCTTC.

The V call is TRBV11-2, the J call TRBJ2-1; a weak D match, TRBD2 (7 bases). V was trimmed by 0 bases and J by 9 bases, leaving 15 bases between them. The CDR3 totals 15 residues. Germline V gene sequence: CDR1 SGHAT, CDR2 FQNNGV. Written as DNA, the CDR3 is TGTGCCAGCAGCTTAGAGGGGGGCGCGGGGGCTGAGCAGTTCTTC. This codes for CASSLEGGAGAEQFF.

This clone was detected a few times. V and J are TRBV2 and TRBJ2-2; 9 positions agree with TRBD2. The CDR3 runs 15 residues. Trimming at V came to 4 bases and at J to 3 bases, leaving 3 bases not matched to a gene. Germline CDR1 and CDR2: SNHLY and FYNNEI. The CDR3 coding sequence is TGTGCCAGCAGTGGGCGGGGGGGTGACACCGGGGAGCTGTTTTTT. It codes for CASSGRGGDTGELFF.

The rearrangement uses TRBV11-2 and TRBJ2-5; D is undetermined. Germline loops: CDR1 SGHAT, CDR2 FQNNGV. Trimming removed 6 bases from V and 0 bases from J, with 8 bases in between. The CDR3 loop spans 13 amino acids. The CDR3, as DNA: TGTGCCAGCAGTCCCGGGTACCAAGAGACCCAGTACTTC. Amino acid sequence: CASSPGYQETQYF.